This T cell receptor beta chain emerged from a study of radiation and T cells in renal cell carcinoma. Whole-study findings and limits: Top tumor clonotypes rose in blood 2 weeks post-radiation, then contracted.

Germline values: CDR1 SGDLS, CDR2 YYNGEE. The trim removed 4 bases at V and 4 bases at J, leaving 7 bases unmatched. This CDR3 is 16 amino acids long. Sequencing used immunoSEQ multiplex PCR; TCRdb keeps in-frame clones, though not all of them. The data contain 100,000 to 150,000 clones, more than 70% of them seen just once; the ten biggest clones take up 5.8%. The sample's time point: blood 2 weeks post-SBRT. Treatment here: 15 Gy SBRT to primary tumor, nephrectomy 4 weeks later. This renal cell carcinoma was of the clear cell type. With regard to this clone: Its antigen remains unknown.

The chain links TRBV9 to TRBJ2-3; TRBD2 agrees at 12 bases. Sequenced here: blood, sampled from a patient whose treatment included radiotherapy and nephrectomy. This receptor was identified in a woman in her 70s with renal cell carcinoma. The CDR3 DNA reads TGTGCCAGCAGCCTATGGACTAGCGGGGCATCAGATACGCAGTATTTT. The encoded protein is CASSLWTSGASDTQYF.